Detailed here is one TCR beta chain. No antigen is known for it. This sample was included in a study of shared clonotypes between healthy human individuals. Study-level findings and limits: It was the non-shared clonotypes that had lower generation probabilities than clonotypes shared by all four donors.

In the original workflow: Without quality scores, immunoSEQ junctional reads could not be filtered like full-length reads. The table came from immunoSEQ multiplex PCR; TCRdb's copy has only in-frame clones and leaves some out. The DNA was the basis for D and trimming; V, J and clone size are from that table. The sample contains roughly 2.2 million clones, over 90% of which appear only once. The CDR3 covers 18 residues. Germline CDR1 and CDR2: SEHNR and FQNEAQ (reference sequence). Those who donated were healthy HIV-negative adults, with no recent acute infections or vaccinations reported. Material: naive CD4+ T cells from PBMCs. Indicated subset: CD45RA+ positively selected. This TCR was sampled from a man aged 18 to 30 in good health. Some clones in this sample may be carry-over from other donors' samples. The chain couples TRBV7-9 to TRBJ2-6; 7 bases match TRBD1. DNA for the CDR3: TGTGCGGCCTCCAGTACCGGGACAGCCAGCTCTGGGGCCAACGTCCTGACTTTC. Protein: CAASSTGTASSGANVLTF.